This T cell receptor (beta chain) appears in the sequencing data of a study of T cell repertoires in cytomegalovirus infection. MiXCR was run by TCRdb on the reads, yielding one entry per CDR3 protein. The sample has hundreds of thousands of distinct CDR3 sequences, roughly 17% seen once. Germline V gives CDR1 MGHRA, CDR2 YSYEKL. V was clipped by 1 base and J by 4 bases, with 16 bases between them. There are 16 residues in the CDR3. General study results and limits: Summed frequency of shared TCR beta families picked out CMV carriers who also had the relevant HLA. Clonotypes of TCR beta that were HLA-C-restricted and CMV-specific dominated the ex vivo response.

A remark on this clonotype: Antigen: not known.

V gene TRBV4-1 combines with J gene TRBJ1-1; TRBD1 is a possible D gene (6 bases). This TCR was sampled from a human donor in good health (CMV status not recorded). Some clones in this sample may be carry-over from other donors' samples. The sequenced sample was PBMCs. The CDR3 is CASSQGRGAMSTEAFF. The CDR3, as DNA: TGCGCCAGCAGCCAAGGACGGGGGGCGATGAGCACTGAAGCTTTCTTT.